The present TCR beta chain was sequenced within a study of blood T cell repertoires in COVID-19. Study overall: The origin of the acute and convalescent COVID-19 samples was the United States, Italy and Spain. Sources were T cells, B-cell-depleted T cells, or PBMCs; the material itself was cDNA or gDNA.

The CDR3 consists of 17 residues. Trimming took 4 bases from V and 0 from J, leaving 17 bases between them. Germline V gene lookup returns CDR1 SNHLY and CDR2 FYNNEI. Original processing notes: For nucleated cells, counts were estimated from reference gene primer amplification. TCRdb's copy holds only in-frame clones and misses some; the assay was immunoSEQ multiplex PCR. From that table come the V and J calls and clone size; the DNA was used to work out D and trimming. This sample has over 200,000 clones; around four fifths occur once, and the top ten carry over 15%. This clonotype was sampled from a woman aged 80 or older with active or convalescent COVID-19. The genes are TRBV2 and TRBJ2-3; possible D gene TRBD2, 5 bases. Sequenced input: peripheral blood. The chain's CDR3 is CASSAGGRRSSTDTQYF. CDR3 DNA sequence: TGTGCCAGCAGTGCGGGCGGGCGACGATCTAGCACAGATACGCAGTATTTT.